This entry concerns a single T cell receptor beta chain. The CDR3 extends over 14 amino acids. CDR1 and CDR2 (germline): SGDLS, YYNGEE. Between the trimmed V and J ends, which lost 3 bases and 5 bases, there was a span of 14 bases. TCRdb keeps only in-frame clones here, not all; method: immunoSEQ multiplex PCR. The repertoire holds approximately 470,000 clones, with around 90% as singletons. The sample belongs to a study of blood T cell repertoires in COVID-19. Material for sequencing was PBMCs or T cells enriched from blood (not recorded which). The clonotype comes from a woman under 30 who had recovered from COVID-19. The rearrangement links TRBV9 to TRBJ1-1; weak D call: TRBD1 (5 bases). DNA of the CDR3: TGTGCCAGCAGCGGTGGGGTAGGGGAAACTGAAGCTTTCTTT. This encodes CASSGGVGETEAFF.